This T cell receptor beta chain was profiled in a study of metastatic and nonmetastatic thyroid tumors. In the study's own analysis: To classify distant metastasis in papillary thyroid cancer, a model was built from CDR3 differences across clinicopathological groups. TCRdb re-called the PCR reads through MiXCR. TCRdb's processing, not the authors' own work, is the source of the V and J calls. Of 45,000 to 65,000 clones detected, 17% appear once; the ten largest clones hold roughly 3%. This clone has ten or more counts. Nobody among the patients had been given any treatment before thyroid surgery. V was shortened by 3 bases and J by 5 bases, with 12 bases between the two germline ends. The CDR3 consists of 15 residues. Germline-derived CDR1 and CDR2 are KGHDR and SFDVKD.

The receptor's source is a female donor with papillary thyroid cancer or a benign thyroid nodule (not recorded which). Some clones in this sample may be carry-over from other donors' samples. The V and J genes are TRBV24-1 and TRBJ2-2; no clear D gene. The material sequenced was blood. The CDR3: CATSDHNLDTGELFF. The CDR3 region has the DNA TGTGCCACCAGTGATCACAACCTAGATACCGGGGAGCTGTTTTTT.